The next 21 T cell receptor beta chains were all read from a single sample in a study of CD8+CD57+ T cells in acquired aplastic anemia. The patients chosen for sequencing had shown expansion of CD8+CD57+ cells (detected by flow cytometry). Profiling of TCR beta VDJ combinations and CDR3 sequences used genomic DNA as template. TCRdb reanalysed the reads using MiXCR and keeps one entry per CDR3 protein. The table records roughly 240,000 distinct CDR3 sequences, approximately 45% of them present only once. Material: sorted CD4+, CD8+, or CD8+CD57+ T cells (not recorded which) from PBMCs. These receptor sequences come from a human donor with aplastic anemia.

The chain links TRBV19 to TRBJ1-2; TRBD1 might be the D (5 bases). This CDR3 has 12 residues. Trimming pared 7 bases from V and 4 bases from J, leaving 10 bases between. The germline CDR1 and CDR2 sequences are LNHDA and SQIVND (reference sequence). The CDR3 nucleotides are TGTGCCAGTACGAAGGGGCTCTATGGCTACACCTTC. Translating gives CASTKGLYGYTF. The whole variable domain, filled in from reference TRBV19 and TRBJ1-2, reads DGGITQSPKYLFRKEGQNVTLSCEQNLNHDAMYWYRQDPGQGLRLIYYSQIVNDFQKGDIAEGYSVSREKKESFPLTVTSAQKNPTAFYLCASTKGLYGYTFGSGTRLTVV.

This clonotype was detected many times. The rearrangement uses TRBV12-3 or TRBV12-4 and TRBJ1-2; TRBD1 is a possible D gene (6 bases). V lost 2 bases and J 4 bases, leaving 11 bases between the germline ends. This CDR3 is built from 14 residues. CDR3 in DNA: TGTGCCAGCAGTTTATTCGGGGGGCCCTATGGCTACACCTTC. Its protein is CASSLFGGPYGYTF.

This clonotype was seen just once. Germline is not matched at one junction end, which may reflect a read error. The chain recombines TRBV10-1 with TRBJ1-1; D gene unclear. CDR3 length equals 13 residues. Germline values: CDR1 WNHNN, CDR2 SYGVQD (reference sequence). The CDR3 loop is CANSDKENTEAFF. DNA for the CDR3: TGCGCCAACAGTGACAAGGAGAACACTGAAGCTTTCTTT.

The chain is built from TRBV7-2 and TRBJ1-1, with D uncertain. The CDR3 totals 15 residues. Trimming took off 0 bases at V and 0 bases at J, with 8 bases between the two ends. Germline CDR1 and CDR2: SGHTA and FQGNSA. Here the CDR3 reads CASSLAGSLNTEAFF. For the CDR3, the DNA is TGTGCCAGCAGCTTAGCGGGCAGCCTGAACACTGAAGCTTTCTTT.

V usage is TRBV3-1 and J usage is TRBJ2-2, with 14 positions matching TRBD2. This CDR3 is 17 amino acids long. Germline CDR1 and CDR2: LGHDT and YNNKEL (reference sequence). Unmatched junction bases numbered 5, after V lost 4 bases and J lost 4 bases. The CDR3 sequence is CASSLLGLAGATGELFF. The CDR3 region has the DNA TGTGCCAGCAGCCTCCTGGGACTAGCGGGAGCCACCGGGGAGCTGTTTTTT.

The chain joins TRBV24-1 to TRBJ1-5, with D unclear. The V gene's germline CDR1 is KGHDR and CDR2 SFDVKD. The CDR3 loop spans 15 amino acids. Trimming stripped 3 bases from V and 4 bases from J, with 12 bases between. The CDR3 here is CATSDGRSPNQPQHF. The DNA of the CDR3 is TGTGCCACCAGTGATGGCAGGTCCCCTAATCAGCCCCAGCATTTT.

This clonotype was counted many times. The V gene is TRBV10-3, the J gene TRBJ1-4; 7 bases are a match to TRBD1. V was pared by 6 bases and J by 8 bases, with 6 bases of the junction left unmatched. Germline CDR1 reads ENHRY; CDR2 reads SYGVKD. The CDR3 covers 13 residues. CDR3 sequence (DNA): TGTGCCATCAGGGACAGGTCCAGAGAAAAACTGTTTTTT. It codes for CAIRDRSREKLFF.

This chain links TRBV19 with TRBJ2-2; TRBD1 might be the D (6 bases). Germline V gene lookup returns CDR1 LNHDA and CDR2 SQIVND (reference sequence). The CDR3 contains 16 residues. V dropped 6 bases and J dropped 2 bases, with 16 bases sitting between them. CDR3 amino acids: CASSPGRGINTGELFF. DNA of the CDR3: TGTGCCAGTAGCCCCGGCAGGGGCATTAACACCGGGGAGCTGTTTTTT.

This clonotype was found many times. DNA for the CDR3: TGTGCCAGCAGTTACTCGTCCGGGGGAGGGAATGAGCAGTTCTTC. Protein product: CASSYSSGGGNEQFF. This rearrangement joins TRBV6-5 to TRBJ2-1; TRBD2 agrees at 7 bases. The ends lost 0 bases at V and 7 bases at J; junction bases unmatched: 6. The CDR3 is 15 amino acids. Germline V CDR1 and CDR2: MNHEY, SVGAGI.

The J gene is TRBJ1-4, the V gene TRBV7-2; tentatively, D is TRBD1 (5 bases). The CDR3 is 14 residues long. The germline V gene encodes CDR1 SGHTA and CDR2 FQGNSA. V was clipped by 4 bases and J by 5 bases, with 11 bases between them. CDR3 protein: CASSSGRLNEKLFF. CDR3 coding DNA: TGTGCCAGCAGCTCGGGGCGGTTAAATGAAAAACTGTTTTTT.

This clonotype appeared once. This chain links TRBV20-1 with TRBJ2-6; D is uncertain. CDR3 length: 13 residues. In germline, CDR1 is DFQATT, CDR2 SNEGSKA (reference sequence). Trimming removed 2 bases at V and 4 bases at J, with 6 bases between. CDR3 sequence reads: CSARFAGANVLTF. The CDR3 DNA reads as TGCAGTGCTAGATTCGCGGGGGCCAACGTCCTGACTTTC.

This clonotype was recorded at least ten times. The chain employs TRBV7-9 and TRBJ1-1, with 7 bases that match TRBD1. Germline CDR1 is SEHNR and CDR2 is FQNEAQ (reference sequence). After removal of 5 bases from V and 3 bases from J, the junction contained 9 bases not matched to a gene. The length of the CDR3 is 15 residues. The CDR3 DNA follows: TGTGCCAGCAGCCACCCGACAGGGTGGGACACTGAAGCTTTCTTT. Its protein is CASSHPTGWDTEAFF.

This clonotype was seen many times. The junction shows a germline mismatch at one end, possibly a read error. J is TRBJ2-7 and V is TRBV7-6; no definite D call. The germline CDR1 and CDR2 sequences are SGHVS and FNYEAQ. CDR3 length: 15 residues. This CDR3 reads CTSSLSEQAPYEQYF. The CDR3 DNA sequence: TGTACCAGCAGCTTATCAGAGCAGGCACCCTACGAGCAGTACTTC.

The chain is built from TRBV30 and TRBJ2-3; TRBD2 might be the D (6 bases). The V gene lost 2 bases and the J gene lost 0 bases, with 15 bases spanning the gap. The length of the CDR3 is 16 residues. From germline, CDR1 is GTSNPN and CDR2 SVGIG (reference sequence). The CDR3 DNA sequence: TGTGCCTGGAGTCGTACGGGAGAGACTAGCACAGATACGCAGTATTTT. Its translation: CAWSRTGETSTDTQYF.

V usage is TRBV7-2 and J usage is TRBJ2-1; 11 nucleotides agree with TRBD1. From germline, CDR1 is SGHTA and CDR2 FQGNSA. CDR3 size: 14 residues. With V trimmed by 3 bases and J by 7 bases, 2 bases remained unmatched. CDR3 in DNA: TGTGCCAGCAGCTTCCGGGACAGGGGGAATGAGCAGTTCTTC. Protein: CASSFRDRGNEQFF.

This clonotype was recorded at least ten times. The rearrangement uses TRBV7-9 and TRBJ2-7; the D is unclear. This CDR3 comprises 16 residues. Germline values: CDR1 SEHNR, CDR2 FQNEAQ (reference sequence). Trimming stripped 5 bases from V and 1 base from J, with 18 bases between. The CDR3 reads CASSPRSGVPSYEQYF. The CDR3 DNA follows: TGTGCCAGCAGCCCACGTAGTGGAGTCCCATCCTACGAGCAGTACTTC.

There are many counts of this clonotype. This chain connects TRBV5-6 to TRBJ2-7; D unclear. V lost 1 base, J lost 2 bases, and 10 bases lay in between. The CDR3 extends over 14 amino acids. Germline V gives CDR1 SGHDT, CDR2 YYEEEE. CDR3: CASSLLAGTYEQYF. The CDR3 DNA sequence: TGTGCCAGCAGCTTGTTGGCTGGAACCTACGAGCAGTACTTC. The variable domain in full, with the rest retrieved from reference TRBV5-6 and TRBJ2-7, is DAGVTQSPTHLIKTRGQQVTLRCSPKSGHDTVSWYQQALGQGPQFIFQYYEEEERQRGNFPDRFSGHQFPNYSSELNVNALLLGDSALYLCASSLLAGTYEQYFGPGTRLTVT.

The V call is TRBV6-4, the J call TRBJ1-6; no definite D call. CDR1 MRHNA and CDR2 SNTAGT come from the germline V gene. This CDR3 comprises 13 residues. The germline V and J ends were trimmed by 0 bases and 7 bases, with 4 bases remaining between them. The CDR3 nucleotides are TGTGCCAGCAGTGACTCTGGGAATTCACCCCTCCACTTT. Translation: CASSDSGNSPLHF.

There are many counts of this clonotype. The chain couples TRBV24-1 to TRBJ2-1; D unresolved. The CDR3 contains 12 residues. Trimming cost V 2 bases and J 4 bases, with 2 bases left between them. The germline gives CDR1 KGHDR, CDR2 SFDVKD. Here the CDR3 DNA reads TGTGCCACCAGTGATTGGTACAATGAGCAGTTCTTC. This translates into CATSDWYNEQFF.

Comments on this clonotype: Germline is not matched at one junction end, which may reflect a read error. This chain uses TRBV19 with TRBJ2-7; D ambiguous. CDR3 length: 15 residues. Germline V gene data show CDR1 as LNHDA and CDR2 as SQIVND (reference sequence). This chain's CDR3 is CASSQVPLVRYEQYF. CDR3 sequence (DNA): TGCGCCAGCAGCCAAGTTCCGCTGGTCCGCTACGAGCAGTACTTC.

As regards this clonotype: At one boundary the junction diverges from the germline segment, which might be a read error. The gene calls are TRBV9 and TRBJ1-4; D is unresolved. Germline-derived CDR1 and CDR2 are SGDLS and YYNGEE. This CDR3 comprises 16 residues. The CDR3 here is CVSSSPGESTNEKLFF. CDR3 sequence (DNA): TGTGTCAGCAGCTCCCCCGGGGAATCAACTAATGAAAAACTGTTTTTT.